This paragraph reports one T cell receptor (beta chain). This clone's antigen is unknown. Qualities for individual bases were not recorded, and no much larger clone is one base off. The sample belongs to a study of radiotherapy plus CTLA-4 blockade in lung cancer (dated by TCRdb to the late 2010s). Looking at the study overall: Objective responses were observed in approximately 17% of enrolled patients, and disease control was achieved in around 30%. The research as a whole found: After treatment with radiotherapy and ipilimumab, TCR clones that came from tumors expanded in the peripheral blood. The strongest predictors of response, as reported, were early dynamic changes in blood T cell clones along with a rise in serum interferon-beta after radiation.

In this study, focal radiation therapy paired with CTLA-4 blockade (ipilimumab) was tested in patients who had chemo-refractory metastatic non-small-cell lung cancer. Library generation was performed with the immunoSEQ multiplex PCR assay. The source is immuneACCESS, and TCRdb retained only in-frame sequences with V and J called. Part of the clones is not carried over; for the studies checked, unresolved V genes explain less than half of this, and the remainder is unexplained. Present in this sample are about 45,000 clones, almost 65% of which were seen just once. Less than 20% of the sample lies in the top ten. From the germline V gene (reference sequence), CDR1 is GTSNPN and CDR2 is SVGIG. At the junction V is shortened by 4 bases and J by 7 bases, with 11 bases in between. The CDR3 runs 11 amino acids, cysteine and phenylalanine included. Only the CDR3 DNA is retained, 33 bases long and in frame from the first base.

Sample: peripheral blood, taken from a patient treated with radiotherapy plus ipilimumab. This chain is built from TRBV30 and TRBJ2-7; the D segment could be TRBD2, given 5 matching bases. This sequence originates from a human donor with non-small cell lung cancer who had a partial response to radiotherapy plus ipilimumab. Here the CDR3 is given as CAWKWEREQYF. The nucleotide sequence reads as follows: TGTGCCTGGAAGTGGGAGCGAGAGCAGTACTTC.